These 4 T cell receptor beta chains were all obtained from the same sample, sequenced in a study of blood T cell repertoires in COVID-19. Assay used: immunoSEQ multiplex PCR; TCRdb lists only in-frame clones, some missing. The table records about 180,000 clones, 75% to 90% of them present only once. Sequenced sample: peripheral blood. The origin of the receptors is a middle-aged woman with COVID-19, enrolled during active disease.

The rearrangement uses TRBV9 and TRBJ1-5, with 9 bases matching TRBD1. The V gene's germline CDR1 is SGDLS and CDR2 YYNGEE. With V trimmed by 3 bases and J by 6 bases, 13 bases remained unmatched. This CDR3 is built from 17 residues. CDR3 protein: CASSGAPGQGFGQPQHF. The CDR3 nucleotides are TGTGCCAGCAGCGGGGCCCCGGGACAGGGTTTCGGTCAGCCCCAGCATTTT. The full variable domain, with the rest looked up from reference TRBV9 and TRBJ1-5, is DSGVTQTPKHLITATGQRVTLRCSPRSGDLSVYWYQQSLDQGLQFLIQYYNGEERAKGNILERFSAQQFPDLHSELNLSSLELGDSALYFCASSGAPGQGFGQPQHFGDGTRLSIL.

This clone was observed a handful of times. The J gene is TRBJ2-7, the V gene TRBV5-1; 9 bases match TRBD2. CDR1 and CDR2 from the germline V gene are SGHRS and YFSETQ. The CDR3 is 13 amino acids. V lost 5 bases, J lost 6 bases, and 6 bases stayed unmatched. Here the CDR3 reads CASRPAGGGEQYF. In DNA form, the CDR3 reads TGCGCCAGCAGACCAGCGGGAGGAGGCGAGCAGTACTTC. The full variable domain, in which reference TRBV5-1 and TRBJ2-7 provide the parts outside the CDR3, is KAGVTQTPRYLIKTRGQQVTLSCSPISGHRSVSWYQQTPGQGLQFLFEYFSETQRNKGNFPGRFSGRQFSNSRSEMNVSTLELGDSALYLCASRPAGGGEQYFGPGTRLTVT.

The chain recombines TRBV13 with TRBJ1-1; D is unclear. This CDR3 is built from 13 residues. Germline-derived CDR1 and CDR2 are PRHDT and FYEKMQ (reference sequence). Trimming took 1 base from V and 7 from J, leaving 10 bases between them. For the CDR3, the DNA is TGTGCCAGCAGCTTAGAAGAGGCTGATGAAGCTTTCTTT. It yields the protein CASSLEEADEAFF.

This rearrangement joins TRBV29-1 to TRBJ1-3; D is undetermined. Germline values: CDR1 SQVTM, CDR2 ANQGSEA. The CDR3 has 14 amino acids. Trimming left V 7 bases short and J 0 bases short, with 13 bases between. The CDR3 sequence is CSAAQDSSGNTIYF. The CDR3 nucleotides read TGCAGCGCTGCTCAGGATAGCTCTGGAAACACCATATATTTT.